The rows below give T cell receptor beta chains drawn from one sample of a study of OX40 agonist ivuxolimab in advanced cancers. Clones were sequenced by immunoSEQ multiplex PCR, and TCRdb holds only the in-frame ones, with some missing. Of around 31,000 clones listed, approximately 91% were seen once; the top ten hold around 38%. Specimen: CD4+ or CD8+ T cells sorted from blood, collected in a trial of the OX40 agonist ivuxolimab. The receptors were gathered from an adult with an advanced solid tumor such as melanoma, head and neck, liver or kidney cancer. Each CDR3 is given with its conserved first and last residue. D genes are given only for firm matches. Size is stated for part of the rows, as once, few or many counts, or as a class when the clone is expanded.

j_gene | d_gene | abundance | v_gene | CDR3aa | CDR3nt
TRBJ2-2 | . | . | TRBV4-3 | CASSQISRAGELFF | TGCGCCAGCAGCCAAATCTCGCGGGCCGGGGAGCTGTTTTTT
TRBJ2-3 | TRBD2 | . | TRBV6-4 | CASSDGGLTDTQYF | TGTGCCAGCAGTGACGGGGGACTAACGGATACGCAGTATTTT
TRBJ2-7 | . | . | TRBV28 | CASSLFGDNYEQYF | TGTGCCAGCAGTTTATTTGGGGACAACTACGAGCAGTACTTC
TRBJ2-1 | . | . | TRBV5-1 | CASSGQWSLGSNEQFF | TGCGCCAGCAGCGGGCAATGGAGCCTTGGAAGCAATGAGCAGTTCTTC
TRBJ1-3 | TRBD1 | few | TRBV19 | CASAGQEYGNTIYF | TGTGCCAGCGCGGGACAGGAATACGGAAACACCATATATTTT
TRBJ2-1 | . | once | TRBV28 | CASGDEQFF | TGTGCCAGCGGTGATGAGCAGTTCTTC
TRBJ2-1 | TRBD1 | once | TRBV27 | CASSLGTGTYNEQFF | TGTGCCAGCAGCCTCGGGACAGGGACCTACAATGAGCAGTTCTTC
TRBJ1-1 | . | . | TRBV19 | CASSIAQNTEAFF | TGTGCCAGTAGTATAGCTCAGAACACTGAAGCTTTCTTT
TRBJ1-5 | TRBD1 | . | TRBV19 | CAAAGQNSNQPQHF | TGTGCCGCGGCGGGACAGAATAGCAATCAGCCCCAGCATTTT
TRBJ1-1 | . | . | TRBV4-3 | CASSPTTSVITEAFF | TGCGCCAGCAGCCCCACCACATCGGTTATCACTGAAGCTTTCTTT
TRBJ2-7 | . | . | TRBV27 | CASSHIGGRDSYEQYF | TGTGCCAGCAGCCACATCGGGGGGCGGGATTCCTACGAGCAGTACTTC
TRBJ2-3 | . | . | TRBV5-1 | CASSLVGPDGDTQYF | TGCGCCAGCAGCTTAGTGGGCCCCGACGGAGATACGCAGTATTTT
TRBJ2-2 | TRBD1 | . | TRBV18 | CASSPGTENTGELFF | TGTGCCAGCTCGCCCGGGACAGAAAACACCGGGGAGCTGTTTTTT
TRBJ2-7 | TRBD2 | once | TRBV18 | CASSPPGGALNEQYF | TGTGCCAGCTCACCACCCGGGGGGGCGCTCAACGAGCAGTACTTC
TRBJ2-7 | . | . | TRBV7-9 | CASNHAGIPYEQYF | TGTGCCAGCAACCACGCGGGGATTCCCTACGAGCAGTACTTC
TRBJ1-3 | . | . | TRBV11-2 | CASSLITINDSGNTIYF | TGTGCCAGCAGCTTAATTACCATTAACGACTCTGGAAACACCATATATTTT
TRBJ2-2 | . | . | TRBV30 | CAWRKRRTGELFF | TGTGCCTGGAGAAAAAGAAGAACCGGGGAGCTGTTTTTT
TRBJ1-1 | . | . | TRBV6-5 | CASSSRRDGTEAFF | TGTGCCAGCAGTTCCAGGCGCGATGGCACTGAAGCTTTCTTT
TRBJ2-1 | TRBD2 | . | TRBV28 | CASTFRDLLAGWNEQFF | TGTGCCAGCACCTTCCGCGACCTACTAGCGGGCTGGAATGAGCAGTTCTTC
TRBJ1-4 | TRBD1 | . | TRBV4-1 | CASSQAQGNEKLFF | TGCGCCAGCAGCCAGGCACAGGGGAATGAAAAACTGTTTTTT
TRBJ2-1 | . | . | TRBV10-3 | CAISEEIGQSSYNEQFF | TGTGCCATCAGTGAGGAAATAGGGCAGAGCTCCTACAATGAGCAGTTCTTC
TRBJ2-3 | . | . | TRBV19 | CASSALSDTQYF | TGTGCCAGTAGTGCCCTATCAGATACGCAGTATTTT
TRBJ2-2 | . | . | TRBV15 | CATSRDWGTGELFF | TGTGCCACCAGCAGAGATTGGGGGACCGGGGAGCTGTTTTTT
TRBJ2-7 | TRBD2 | . | TRBV6-5 | CASSSRETTYEQYF | TGTGCCAGCAGTTCGCGGGAGACAACCTACGAGCAGTACTTC
TRBJ1-3 | . | . | TRBV15 | CATSRVTSISGWRGEVSGNTIYF | TGTGCCACCAGCAGAGTGACGTCTATCTCAGGTTGGCGGGGCGAAGTTTCTGGAAACACCATATATTTT
TRBJ2-7 | TRBD2 | . | TRBV28 | CASSSMTSGTYEQYF | TGTGCCAGCAGTTCCATGACTAGCGGGACCTACGAGCAGTACTTC
TRBJ2-1 | TRBD2 | . | TRBV27 | CASSPPMGLALVEQFF | TGTGCCAGCAGTCCCCCTATGGGACTAGCTTTGGTTGAGCAGTTCTTC
TRBJ2-5 | . | . | TRBV19 | CASSPTDRDLQETQYF | TGTGCCAGTAGCCCTACCGACAGAGACCTTCAAGAGACCCAGTACTTC
TRBJ2-7 | TRBD2 | . | TRBV28 | CASSPGTSGAYEQYF | TGTGCCAGCAGCCCCGGGACTAGCGGGGCCTACGAGCAGTACTTC
TRBJ1-5 | TRBD1 | . | TRBV4-1 | CASSQASTGDQPQHF | TGCGCCAGCAGCCAAGCTTCGACAGGGGATCAGCCCCAGCATTTT
TRBJ1-2 | TRBD1 | once | TRBV4-2 | CASSQEFTAGGKGYTF | TGTGCCAGCAGCCAAGAATTCACGGCAGGGGGCAAAGGCTACACCTTC
TRBJ2-1 | TRBD2 | . | TRBV2 | CAKRTSGYRPYNEQFF | TGTGCCAAAAGGACTAGCGGGTACCGGCCCTACAATGAGCAGTTCTTC
TRBJ2-2 | . | . | TRBV7-2 | CASSLKFSGELFF | TGTGCCAGCAGCCTCAAATTTTCCGGGGAGCTGTTTTTT
TRBJ1-4 | . | . | TRBV13 | CASKGHDSQGTNEKLFF | TGTGCCAGCAAGGGACACGACTCCCAGGGAACTAATGAAAAACTGTTTTTT
TRBJ1-1 | . | . | TRBV11-1 | CASSPSGVMNTEAFF | TGTGCCAGCAGCCCCAGCGGGGTCATGAACACTGAAGCTTTCTTT
TRBJ1-1 | TRBD1 | . | TRBV4-1 | CASSPGQGFEAFF | TGCGCCAGCAGCCCGGGACAGGGATTCGAAGCTTTCTTT
TRBJ2-3 | . | . | TRBV5-5 | CASSFEYPSTDTQYF | TGTGCCAGCAGCTTCGAGTATCCTAGCACAGATACGCAGTATTTT
TRBJ2-3 | TRBD2 | . | TRBV7-9 | CASSGTPSGSTDTQYF | TGTGCCAGCAGCGGGACCCCTAGCGGGAGCACAGATACGCAGTATTTT
TRBJ2-1 | TRBD2 | . | TRBV27 | CASSFWLAGGDEQFF | TGTGCCAGCAGTTTTTGGCTAGCGGGAGGGGATGAGCAGTTCTTC
TRBJ2-3 | . | . | TRBV6-5 | CASSPTGDTQYF | TGTGCCAGCAGCCCCACGGGGGATACGCAGTATTTT
TRBJ2-1 | TRBD2 | . | TRBV28 | CASSLYLAGGTNEQFF | TGTGCCAGCAGTTTATATCTAGCGGGAGGAACCAATGAGCAGTTCTTC
TRBJ2-5 | . | . | TRBV19 | CASSIAGGQLETQYF | TGTGCCAGTAGTATAGCTGGTGGGCAGTTAGAGACCCAGTACTTC
TRBJ1-1 | . | once | TRBV7-8 | CASSLGSSGLDTEAFF | TGTGCCAGCAGCTTAGGTTCCAGCGGACTTGACACTGAAGCTTTCTTT
TRBJ1-2 | . | . | TRBV27 | CASSLLGGNYGYTF | TGTGCCAGCAGTTTACTTGGGGGTAACTATGGCTACACCTTC